This TCR beta chain originates from a study of post-analysis software for immune sequencing data. Whole-study context: In terms of disease course, relapsing-remitting, secondary progressive and progressive-relapsing multiple sclerosis were included.

The table lists this clonotype with a few counts. What it binds is unknown. The germline CDR1 and CDR2 sequences are SEHNR and FQNEAQ (reference sequence). The CDR3 contains 14 residues. With 2 bases removed from V and 5 bases from J, the gap between germline ends came to 7 bases. The study's findings and limits: Strong co-clustering by F measure was seen for same-batch samples. When patients were compared with controls, 5 or 6 TRBV segments were more frequent, TRBV5-6, TRBV5-1 and TRBV20-1 among them. Multiple sclerosis patients showed significantly lower normalized Chao1 diversity than controls did.

Unique molecular identifiers were present in the TCR beta cDNA libraries. TCRdb reprocessed the PCR reads with MiXCR, giving one entry per CDR3 protein. The data contain roughly 540,000 distinct CDR3 sequences, roughly 34% of them singletons. The sequence was collected from a girl aged 2-17 years with multiple sclerosis. The sample taken for sequencing was blood. The rearrangement uses TRBV7-9 and TRBJ1-6; weak D call: TRBD1 (5 bases). The CDR3 spells CASSLQGNNSPLHF. In DNA form, the CDR3 reads TGTGCCAGCAGCTTACAGGGAAATAATTCACCCCTCCACTTT.